The clone carrying this T cell receptor (beta chain) was counted many times. Its target is unknown. The data originate from a study of T cells in Graves' hyperthyroidism and ophthalmopathy. Study-level findings and limits: With a median lead of approximately 6 months before onset, the model predicted ophthalmopathy.

In germline, CDR1 is LGHDT, CDR2 YNNKEL (reference sequence). The germline V and J ends were trimmed by 1 base and 0 bases, with 13 bases remaining between them. This CDR3 has 17 amino acids. Exclusions: uncontrolled infection, other autoimmune disease, pregnancy, lactation. TCR beta CDR3 regions were amplified from RNA transcripts. First-round RT-PCR of the TCR CDR3 relied on the HTBI primer set. TCRdb reanalysed the multiplex PCR reads using MiXCR and keeps one entry per CDR3 protein. The sample shows a few hundred thousand distinct CDR3 sequences, less than 25% of them seen only once. This TCR was recovered from a man aged 18-30 years with Graves' hyperthyroidism. The specimen sequenced was blood. The V gene is TRBV3-1, the J gene TRBJ2-4, with D perhaps matching TRBD1 or TRBD2 (5 bases each). The chain's CDR3 is CASSQGGRMLAKNIQYF. CDR3 DNA: TGTGCCAGCAGCCAAGGGGGACGGATGCTAGCCAAAAACATTCAGTACTTC.